The T cell receptor (beta chain) described here comes from a study of Graves' ophthalmopathy and Graves' hyperthyroidism (dated by TCRdb to about 2018). About the full investigation: Hyperthyroidism was defined as stable when no progression to ophthalmopathy occurred within 18 months of follow-up. To tell Graves' ophthalmopathy apart from Graves' hyperthyroidism, and to predict which patients would progress to ophthalmopathy, the study relied on TCR beta repertoire signatures. In total, 135 blood samples were TCR-sequenced: around 42 ophthalmopathy, over 70 hyperthyroidism and some 17 hyperthyroidism-to-ophthalmopathy patients. To explore V-J signatures that distinguish ophthalmopathy from hyperthyroidism, a discovery set of around 100 patients was enrolled, made up of over 40 with ophthalmopathy and 57 with stable hyperthyroidism. An independent validation cohort comprised some 18 hyperthyroidism patients and roughly 15 patients who later progressed from hyperthyroidism to ophthalmopathy. In over 5 hyperthyroidism patients, the T-cell repertoires found in thyroid tissue were compared with those found in blood. After sampling, hyperthyroidism patients received methimazole starting at 30 mg daily, and ophthalmopathy patients received high-dose intravenous methylprednisolone.

Paper-wide results and their limitations: Most expanded thyroid clonotypes with frequency above 0.001 were also detected in blood, suggesting blood repertoires may reflect the thyroid immune response. In validation, the model predicted ophthalmopathy progression with about 64% sensitivity and about 73% specificity; roughly eleven predicted patients were CT-confirmed with GO in a median of approximately 6.5 months. Ophthalmopathy was separated from stable hyperthyroidism by the 13-signature model with roughly 88% sensitivity and roughly 82% specificity in cross-validation and with 80%/75% in the test set. Sample size was not statistically predetermined, and group allocation was not concealed from the investigators.

For this clonotype: It lacks a known antigen. Base quality data are lacking; no much larger clone is found one base away.

Including cysteine and phenylalanine, the CDR3 has 15 amino acids. Only the CDR3 portion is preserved as DNA: 45 bases, with reading frame beginning at the first base. The CDR1 and CDR2 encoded by the germline V gene are SQVTM and ANQGSEA. The V end loses 3 bases and the J end loses 2 bases, and a stretch of 16 bases separates them. TCR beta CDR3 regions were amplified from RNA transcripts for repertoire sequencing. HTBI primers and the Qiagen OneStep RT-PCR kit were used in a first-round RT-PCR, which was followed by a second-round multiplex PCR, size selection and purification. The libraries underwent paired-end sequencing with 100 bp reads on an Illumina HiSeq2000. The original methods were these. SOAPnuke was used to process the reads, throwing out any read that had adapters, had uncalled bases, had a mean Phred below 15, or lacked an exact constant-primer or identifier match. High-quality paired reads were merged with COPE v1.2.5. Clonotypes were defined as unique nucleotide sequences and were aligned to IMGT TRB V, D and J references using MiTCR v1.1. The analysis was limited to V-J combinations with a frequency above 0.0001, which together covered roughly 99% of the repertoires. For each V-J combination, a TCR clonal expansion and chaos score was defined as the ratio of F50 clonal expansion to chaos observed in the TCRdist matrix. Features were reduced by Welch's t-statistics and random forest to about a dozen V-J combinations, which fed a naive Bayes classifier. The similarity between thyroid and blood repertoires was quantified using the Morisita-Horn index. Using fastp at Q25 and MiXCR, TCRdb reprocessed the public reads and kept productive beta chains. Under each unique CDR3 protein, matching rows form one entry showing the most common genes and DNA. The V and J calls come from TCRdb's annotation, not from the publication. This sample gives around 1,200,000 distinct CDR3 sequences in total; around a third of them show up just once. The ten largest clones capture 8.5% to 14% of the sample.

Patients with hyperthyroidism were aged 18 to 65 years, had been newly diagnosed, and had a disease duration of less than 2 months. Patients with other autoimmune diseases, uncontrolled infections, pregnancy or lactation were excluded. Clinical symptoms, serum thyroxine, TRAb, thyroid ultrasound and orbital computed tomography formed the basis of the diagnosis. Total RNA was extracted using Trizol reagent, and RNA quality was checked on an Agilent 2100 Bioanalyzer. This receptor was obtained from an adult man with Graves' hyperthyroidism. The chain is made from TRBV29-1 and TRBJ1-2; a tentative D match to TRBD1 spans 5 bases. Specimen: peripheral blood or thyroid tissue (not recorded which). Here the CDR3 is given as CSVETTSGANYGYTF. The nucleotide sequence reads as follows: TGCAGCGTTGAGACAACTAGCGGGGCGAACTATGGCTACACCTTC.